Shown below are 14 T cell receptor beta chains from a single sample sequenced in a study of type 1 and type 2 diabetes patients (TCRdb year 2016). Data came from an Illumina MiSeq. Genomic DNA from sorted T cell subsets was used as template for TCRbeta CDR3 amplification. The TCRbeta CDR3 region was amplified by multiplex PCR using 30 forward and 13 reverse primers. The public reads were reanalyzed by TCRdb: fastp trimming at Q25, MiXCR alignment, in-frame beta chains only. Here each entry gathers all rows of one CDR3 protein and keeps the most common genes and DNA. The sample has 250,000 or so distinct CDR3 sequences on record, roughly 50% of them singletons. The ten largest clones take up around 13% of the sample. The sequenced sample was peripheral blood mononuclear cells (PBMCs). The receptor source for this set is a young man with type 2 diabetes.

The chain has TRBV2 and TRBJ2-1; D remains ambiguous. Germline-derived CDR1 and CDR2 are SNHLY and FYNNEI. The V end was cut by 8 bases, the J end by 0 bases, with 8 bases between. The CDR3 has 13 amino acids. The CDR3 reads CASRPSSYNEQFF. The DNA for the CDR3 is TGTGCCAGCCGACCGAGCTCCTACAATGAGCAGTTCTTC.

The chain has TRBV7-2 and TRBJ1-5; D perhaps matches TRBD1 (5 bases). The V end was cut by 5 bases, the J end by 3 bases, with 14 bases between. This CDR3 is 15 amino acids long. Germline V gene sequence: CDR1 SGHTA, CDR2 FQGNSA. This CDR3 is CASSLGGQTNQPQHF. CDR3 DNA: TGTGCCAGCAGCCTCGGAGGACAAACCAATCAGCCCCAGCATTTT.

The chain uses TRBV6-1 and TRBJ1-1, with D perhaps matching TRBD1 (6 bases). Germline CDR1 reads MNHNS; CDR2 reads SASEGT. This CDR3 is 15 amino acids long. The V gene lost 3 bases and the J gene lost 1 base, with 12 bases spanning the gap. CDR3 sequence (DNA): TGTGCCAGCAGTGACCCCGGACAGACGAACACTGAAGCTTTCTTT. This encodes CASSDPGQTNTEAFF.

The gene calls are TRBV29-1 and TRBJ1-2; weak D call: TRBD1 (5 bases). With 7 bases removed from V and 7 bases from J, the gap between germline ends came to 13 bases. CDR1 and CDR2 (germline): SQVTM, ANQGSEA. The CDR3 consists of 11 residues. Here the CDR3 reads CSAGPGGGYTF. The CDR3 DNA reads as TGCAGCGCCGGACCCGGGGGTGGCTACACCTTC.

In its sample, this clonotype was seen a few times. The chain uses TRBV7-2 and TRBJ2-7; the D gene could be TRBD1 or TRBD2 (5 bases each). CDR1 and CDR2 (germline): SGHTA, FQGNSA. The CDR3 consists of 14 residues. V gave up 3 bases and J gave up 3 bases, with 12 bases separating them. This chain's CDR3 is CASSLGTRSYEQYF. As DNA, the CDR3 is TGTGCCAGCAGCTTGGGGACGAGAAGCTACGAGCAGTACTTC.

CDR3 loop: CASTLRGWGVDTQYF. The CDR3 nucleotides read TGTGCCAGCACCCTAAGGGGGTGGGGAGTGGATACGCAGTATTTT. This chain links TRBV19 with TRBJ2-3; TRBD1 might be the D (6 bases). The CDR3 has 15 amino acids. Germline CDR1 reads LNHDA; CDR2 reads SQIVND (reference sequence). Trimming left V 9 bases short and J 6 bases short, with 22 bases between.

This clonotype appeared many times. The chain employs TRBV2 and TRBJ2-7; D is ambiguous. In germline, CDR1 is SNHLY, CDR2 FYNNEI. This CDR3 region has 12 residues. Trimming took off 8 bases at V and 4 bases at J, with 12 bases between the two ends. The CDR3 nucleotides are TGTGCCAGCGTGAACCTGGGGTACGAGCAGTACTTC. This codes for CASVNLGYEQYF.

CDR3 loop: CASSLKLGVDGNTGELFF. DNA for the CDR3: TGTGCCAGCAGCTTAAAATTAGGAGTGGACGGTAACACCGGGGAGCTGTTTTTT. This sequence joins TRBV7-2 and TRBJ2-2; D gene ambiguous. Germline assignment: CDR1 SGHTA and CDR2 FQGNSA. V lost 2 bases and J 2 bases, leaving 18 bases between the germline ends. The length of the CDR3 is 18 residues.

The J gene is TRBJ1-2, the V gene TRBV10-3; the D gene is possibly TRBD1 (5 bases). The CDR3 runs 12 residues. In germline, CDR1 is ENHRY, CDR2 SYGVKD. V lost 8 bases, J lost 8 bases, and 15 bases lay in between. DNA for the CDR3: TGTGCCATCTACGGGGGGGGTGGAGGCTACACCTTC. Translating gives CAIYGGGGGYTF.

V usage is TRBV2 and J usage is TRBJ1-2, with TRBD1 matching over 7 bases. The germline CDR1 and CDR2 sequences are SNHLY and FYNNEI. V lost 11 bases, J lost 8 bases, and 14 bases stayed unmatched. The CDR3 spans 13 residues. In DNA, the CDR3 is TGTGCCGGAGTTCAGGACAGGACCGGGGGCTACACCTTC. Its protein product is CAGVQDRTGGYTF. Variable domain in full (rest from reference TRBV2 and TRBJ1-2): EPEVTQTPSHQVTQMGQEVILRCVPISNHLYFYWYRQILGQKVEFLVSFYNNEISEKSEIFDDQFSVERPDGSNFTLKIRSTKLEDSAMYFCAGVQDRTGGYTFGSGTRLTVV.

The chain joins TRBV10-2 to TRBJ2-1; D is undetermined. The V gene lost 3 bases and the J gene lost 7 bases, with 16 bases spanning the gap. Per the germline V gene, CDR1 is WSHSY and CDR2 is SAAADI. The CDR3 has 15 residues. This CDR3 reads CASSEGPHGWNEQFF. The CDR3 DNA sequence: TGCGCCAGCAGTGAAGGCCCTCACGGGTGGAATGAGCAGTTCTTC.

The chain joins TRBV19 to TRBJ2-1; 8 bases align to TRBD2. The CDR3 covers 14 residues. V shed 7 bases and J 7 bases; nucleotides not matched to a gene: 9. Germline V CDR1 and CDR2: LNHDA, SQIVND (reference sequence). CDR3 sequence: CASTQRGLFNEQFF. The CDR3 DNA reads as TGTGCCAGTACCCAGCGGGGGCTATTTAATGAGCAGTTCTTC. Full variable domain (remainder filled in from reference TRBV19 and TRBJ2-1): DGGITQSPKYLFRKEGQNVTLSCEQNLNHDAMYWYRQDPGQGLRLIYYSQIVNDFQKGDIAEGYSVSREKKESFPLTVTSAQKNPTAFYLCASTQRGLFNEQFFGPGTRLTVL.

This clonotype was found once. The chain recombines TRBV4-3 with TRBJ1-1, with 9 nucleotides matching TRBD1. Germline V gives CDR1 LGHNA, CDR2 YSLEER. With 4 bases clipped from V and 5 bases from J, the junction kept 11 bases outside the gene matches. The CDR3 extends over 16 amino acids. Written as DNA, the CDR3 is TGCGCCAGCAGCCCTACCCCCCGACAGGGGGGGACTGAAGCTTTCTTT. Translating gives CASSPTPRQGGTEAFF.

This clonotype appeared a few times. The J gene is TRBJ1-2, the V gene TRBV6-6, with D possibly being TRBD1 (6 bases). CDR3 length equals 14 residues. Germline CDR1 reads MNHNY; CDR2 reads SVGAGI (reference sequence). V was trimmed by 6 bases and J by 2 bases, leaving 13 bases between them. The DNA for the CDR3 is TGTGCCAGCAGGTGGACAGAATTAAACTATGGCTACACCTTC. This translates into CASRWTELNYGYTF.